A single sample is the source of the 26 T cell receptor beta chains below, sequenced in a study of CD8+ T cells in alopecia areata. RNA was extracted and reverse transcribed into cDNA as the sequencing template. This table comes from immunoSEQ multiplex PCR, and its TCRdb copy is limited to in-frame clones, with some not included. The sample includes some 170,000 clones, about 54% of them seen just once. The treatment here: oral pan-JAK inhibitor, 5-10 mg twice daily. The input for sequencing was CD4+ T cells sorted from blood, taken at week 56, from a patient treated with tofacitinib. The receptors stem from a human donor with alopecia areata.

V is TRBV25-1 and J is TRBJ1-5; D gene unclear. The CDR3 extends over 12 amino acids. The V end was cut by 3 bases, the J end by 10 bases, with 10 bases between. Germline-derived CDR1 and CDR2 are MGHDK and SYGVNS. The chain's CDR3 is CASSDSGSPQHF. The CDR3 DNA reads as TGTGCCAGCAGTGATTCAGGCAGCCCCCAGCATTTT. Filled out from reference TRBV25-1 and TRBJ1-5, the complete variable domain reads EADIYQTPRYLVIGTGKKITLECSQTMGHDKMYWYQQDPGMELHLIHYSYGVNSTEKGDLSSESTVSRIRTEHFPLTLESARPSHTSQYLCASSDSGSPQHFGDGTRLSIL.

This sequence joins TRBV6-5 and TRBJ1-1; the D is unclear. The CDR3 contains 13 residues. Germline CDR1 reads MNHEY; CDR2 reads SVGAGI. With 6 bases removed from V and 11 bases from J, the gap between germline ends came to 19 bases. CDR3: CASRPGPYDGAFF. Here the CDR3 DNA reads TGTGCCAGCAGACCCGGGCCTTATGATGGGGCTTTCTTT.

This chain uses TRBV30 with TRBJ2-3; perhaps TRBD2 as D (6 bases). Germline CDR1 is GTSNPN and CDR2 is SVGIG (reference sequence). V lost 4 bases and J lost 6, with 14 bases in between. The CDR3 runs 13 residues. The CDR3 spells CAWTSGVSDTQYF. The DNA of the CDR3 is TGTGCCTGGACCTCGGGGGTTTCCGATACGCAGTATTTT.

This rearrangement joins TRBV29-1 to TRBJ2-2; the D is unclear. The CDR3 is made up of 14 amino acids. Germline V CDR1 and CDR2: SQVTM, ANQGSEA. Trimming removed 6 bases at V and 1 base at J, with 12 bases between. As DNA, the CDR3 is TGCAGCGTCCTAGGTATCGGGAACACCGGGGAGCTGTTTTTT. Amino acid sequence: CSVLGIGNTGELFF.

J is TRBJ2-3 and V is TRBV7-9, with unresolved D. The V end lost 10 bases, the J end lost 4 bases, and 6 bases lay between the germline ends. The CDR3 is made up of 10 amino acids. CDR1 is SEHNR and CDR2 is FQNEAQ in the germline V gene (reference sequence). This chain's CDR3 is CATPPDTQYF. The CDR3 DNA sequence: TGTGCCACCCCCCCAGATACGCAGTATTTT. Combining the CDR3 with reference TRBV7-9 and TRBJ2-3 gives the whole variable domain DTGVSQNPRHKITKRGQNVTFRCDPISEHNRLYWYRQTLGQGPEFLTYFQNEAQLEKSRLLSDRFSAERPKGSFSTLEIQRTEQGDSAMYLCATPPDTQYFGPGTRLTVL.

CDR3 in amino acids: CASTPEGRLNYGYTF. The DNA of the CDR3 is TGTGCCAGCACCCCAGAGGGACGCCTTAACTATGGCTACACCTTC. The chain joins TRBV6-6 to TRBJ1-2, with D tentatively TRBD1 (5 bases). Between the trimmed V and J ends, which lost 7 bases and 1 base, there was a span of 16 bases. Germline CDR1 is MNHNY and CDR2 is SVGAGI (reference sequence). The CDR3 has 15 amino acids.

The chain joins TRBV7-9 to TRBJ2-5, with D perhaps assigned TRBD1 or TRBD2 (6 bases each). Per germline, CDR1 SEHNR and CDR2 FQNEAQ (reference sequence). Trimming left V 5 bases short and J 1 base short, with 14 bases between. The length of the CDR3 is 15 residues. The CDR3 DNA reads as TGTGCCAGCAGCCGCAGTCGGGGGCGCCAAGAGACCCAGTACTTC. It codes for CASSRSRGRQETQYF.

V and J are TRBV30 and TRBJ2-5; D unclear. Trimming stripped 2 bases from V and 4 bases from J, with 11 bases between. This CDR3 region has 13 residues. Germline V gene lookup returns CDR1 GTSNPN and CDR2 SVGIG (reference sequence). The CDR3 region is CAWSIQVGETQYF. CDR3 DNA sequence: TGTGCCTGGAGTATCCAAGTGGGAGAGACCCAGTACTTC.

CDR3 sequence reads: CASSDRAISGNTIYF. CDR3 nucleotides: TGTGCCAGCAGTGACAGGGCTATCTCTGGAAACACCATATATTTT. This sequence joins TRBV25-1 and TRBJ1-3; D possibly corresponds to TRBD1 (5 bases). CDR1 and CDR2 from the germline V gene are MGHDK and SYGVNS. The CDR3 totals 15 residues. Trimming pared 3 bases from V and 0 bases from J, leaving 9 bases between.

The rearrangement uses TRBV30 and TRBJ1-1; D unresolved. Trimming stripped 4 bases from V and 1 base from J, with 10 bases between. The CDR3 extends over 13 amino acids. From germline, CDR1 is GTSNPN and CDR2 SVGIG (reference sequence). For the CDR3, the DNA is TGTGCCTGGAAGAAGGCTTCGAACACTGAAGCTTTCTTT. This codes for CAWKKASNTEAFF.

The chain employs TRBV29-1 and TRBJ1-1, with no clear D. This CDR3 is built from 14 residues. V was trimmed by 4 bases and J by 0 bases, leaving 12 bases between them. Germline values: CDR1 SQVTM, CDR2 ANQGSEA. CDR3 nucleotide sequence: TGCAGCGTTGTAAGGGCCGGGGTGAACACTGAAGCTTTCTTT. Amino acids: CSVVRAGVNTEAFF.

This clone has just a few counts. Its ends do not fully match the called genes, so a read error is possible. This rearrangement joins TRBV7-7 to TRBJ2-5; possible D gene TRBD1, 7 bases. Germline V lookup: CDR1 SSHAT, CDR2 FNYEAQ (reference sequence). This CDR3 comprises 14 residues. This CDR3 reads CASSPDRAGKTQYF. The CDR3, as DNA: TGTGCTAGCAGCCCTGACAGGGCGGGGAAGACCCAGTACTTC. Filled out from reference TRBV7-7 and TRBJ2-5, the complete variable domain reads GAGVSQSPRYKVTKRGQDVTLRCDPISSHATLYWYQQALGQGPEFLTYFNYEAQPDKSGLPSDRFSAERPEGSISTLTIQRTEQRDSAMYRCASSPDRAGKTQYFGPGTRLLVL.

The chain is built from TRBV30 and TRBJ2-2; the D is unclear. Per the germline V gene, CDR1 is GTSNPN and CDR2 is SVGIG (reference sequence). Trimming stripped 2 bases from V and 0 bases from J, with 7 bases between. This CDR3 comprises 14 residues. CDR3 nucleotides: TGTGCCTGGAGTCGTCGGGCGAACACCGGGGAGCTGTTTTTT. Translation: CAWSRRANTGELFF.

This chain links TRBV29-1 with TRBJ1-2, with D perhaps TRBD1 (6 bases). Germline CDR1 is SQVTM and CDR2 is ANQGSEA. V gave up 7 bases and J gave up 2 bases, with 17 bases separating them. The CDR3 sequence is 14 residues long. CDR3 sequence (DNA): TGCAGCGCCCGGCCGGGCACAGGGAACTATGGCTACACCTTC. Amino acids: CSARPGTGNYGYTF.

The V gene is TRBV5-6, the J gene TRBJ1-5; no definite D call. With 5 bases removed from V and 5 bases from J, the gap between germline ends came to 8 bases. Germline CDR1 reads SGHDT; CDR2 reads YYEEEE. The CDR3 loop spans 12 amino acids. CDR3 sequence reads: CASSLADQPQHF. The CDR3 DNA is TGTGCCAGCAGTCTTGCAGATCAGCCCCAGCATTTT.

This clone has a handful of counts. The DNA for the CDR3 is TGCAGCGTTGAAGGTGAGGGAGGCACAGATACGCAGTATTTT. Translating it yields CSVEGEGGTDTQYF. The V and J genes are TRBV29-1 and TRBJ2-3; TRBD2 is a possible D gene (5 bases). Germline CDR1 is SQVTM and CDR2 is ANQGSEA. The CDR3 length is 14 residues. The V end lost 1 base, the J end lost 1 base, and 9 bases lay between the germline ends.

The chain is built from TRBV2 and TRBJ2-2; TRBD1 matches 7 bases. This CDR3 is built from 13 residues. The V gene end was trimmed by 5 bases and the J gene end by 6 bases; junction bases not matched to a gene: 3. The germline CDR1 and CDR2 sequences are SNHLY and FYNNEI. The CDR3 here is CASSRDSPGELFF. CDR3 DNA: TGTGCCAGCAGTCGGGACAGCCCCGGGGAGCTGTTTTTT.

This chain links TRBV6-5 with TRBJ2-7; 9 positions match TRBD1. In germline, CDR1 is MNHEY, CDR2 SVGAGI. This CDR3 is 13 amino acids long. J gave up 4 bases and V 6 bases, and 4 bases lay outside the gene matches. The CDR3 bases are TGTGCCAGCAGCCAGACAGGGGGGTACGAGCAGTACTTC. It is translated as CASSQTGGYEQYF.

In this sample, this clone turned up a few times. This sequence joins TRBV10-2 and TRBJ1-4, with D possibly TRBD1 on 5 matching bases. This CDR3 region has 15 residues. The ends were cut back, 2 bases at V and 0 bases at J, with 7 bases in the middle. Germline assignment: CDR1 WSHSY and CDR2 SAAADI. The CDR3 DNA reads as TGCGCCAGCAGTGAGCAGGGCTCAACTAATGAAAAACTGTTTTTT. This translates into CASSEQGSTNEKLFF.

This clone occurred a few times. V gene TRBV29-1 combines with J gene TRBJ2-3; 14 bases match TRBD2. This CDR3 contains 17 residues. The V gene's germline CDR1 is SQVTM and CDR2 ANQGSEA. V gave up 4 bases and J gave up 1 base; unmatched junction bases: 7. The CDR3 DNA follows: TGCAGCGTTGGTCGGACTAGCGGGGGGTCTCGCACAGATACGCAGTATTTT. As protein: CSVGRTSGGSRTDTQYF.

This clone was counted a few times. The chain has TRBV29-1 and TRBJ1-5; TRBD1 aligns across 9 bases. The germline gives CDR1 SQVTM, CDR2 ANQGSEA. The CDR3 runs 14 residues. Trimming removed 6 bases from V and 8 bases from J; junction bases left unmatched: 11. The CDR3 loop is CSVLPGQGPKPQHF. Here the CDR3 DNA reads TGCAGCGTCCTCCCGGGACAGGGACCCAAGCCCCAGCATTTT.

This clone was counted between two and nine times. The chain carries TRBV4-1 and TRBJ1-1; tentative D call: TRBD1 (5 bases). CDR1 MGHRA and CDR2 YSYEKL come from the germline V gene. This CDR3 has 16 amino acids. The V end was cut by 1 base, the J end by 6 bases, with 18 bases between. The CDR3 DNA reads TGCGCCAGCAGCCAAGGCCCCGTGGGGGGAGTGGCTGAAGCTTTCTTT. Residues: CASSQGPVGGVAEAFF.

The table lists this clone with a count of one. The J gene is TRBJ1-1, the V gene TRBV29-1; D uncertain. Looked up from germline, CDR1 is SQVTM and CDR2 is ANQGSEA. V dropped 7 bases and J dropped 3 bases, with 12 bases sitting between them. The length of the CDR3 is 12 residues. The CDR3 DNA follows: TGCAGCGCCGTGAGGTACGACACTGAAGCTTTCTTT. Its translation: CSAVRYDTEAFF.

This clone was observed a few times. The CDR3 is CASSVSAARGGRPTGELFF. In nucleotides, the CDR3 is TGTGCCAGCAGTGTCTCCGCAGCCCGGGGGGGCAGACCAACCGGGGAGCTGTTTTTT. The chain uses TRBV6-1 and TRBJ2-2, with 8 bases lining up with TRBD2. V lost 4 bases to trimming and J lost 5 bases; unmatched junction nucleotides: 18. CDR3 length: 19 residues. CDR1 and CDR2 from the germline V gene are MNHNS and SASEGT.

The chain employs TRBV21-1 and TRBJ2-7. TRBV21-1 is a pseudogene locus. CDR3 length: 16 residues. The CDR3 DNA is TGTGCCAGCAGCAAAAGGGTAAAAATCCGTACCTACGAGCAGTACTTC. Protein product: CASSKRVKIRTYEQYF.

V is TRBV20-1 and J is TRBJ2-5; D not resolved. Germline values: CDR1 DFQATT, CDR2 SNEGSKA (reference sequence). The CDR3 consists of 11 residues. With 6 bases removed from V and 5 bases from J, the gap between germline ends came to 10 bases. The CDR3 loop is CSAMKRETQYF. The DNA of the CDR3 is TGCAGTGCCATGAAAAGGGAGACCCAGTACTTC.